This TCR beta chain was obtained from a study of shared clonotypes between healthy human individuals. The CDR3 sequence is 16 residues long. Germline values: CDR1 SEHNR, CDR2 FQNEAQ (reference sequence). V dropped 1 base and J dropped 11; count of bases not matched to a gene: 14. Produced via immunoSEQ multiplex PCR; TCRdb's table is partial and in-frame only. Here the sample spans over 2 million clones, 85% to 95% being singletons. Caucasian adults living in Nashville, Tennessee, provided all samples. Into CD45RA+ naive and CD45RA-negative memory subsets, the CD4+ cells were split. This chain joins TRBV7-9 and TRBJ1-2; 9 nucleotides line up with TRBD1. The material sequenced was naive CD4+ T cells from PBMCs. Documented subset: CD45RA+ positively selected. The source of this sequence is a man between 18 and 35 years old in good health. Some clones in this sample may be carry-over from other donors' samples. The CDR3 region is CASSLGPGQGNVRYTF. In DNA, the CDR3 is TGTGCCAGCAGCTTAGGGCCGGGACAGGGAAATGTGAGGTACACCTTC. The variable domain in full, with the rest retrieved from reference TRBV7-9 and TRBJ1-2, is DTGVSQNPRHKITKRGQNVTFRCDPISEHNRLYWYRQTLGQGPEFLTYFQNEAQLEKSRLLSDRFSAERPKGSFSTLEIQRTEQGDSAMYLCASSLGPGQGNVRYTFGSGTRLTVV.